This T cell receptor beta chain was observed in a study of blood T cell repertoires in COVID-19. The method was immunoSEQ multiplex PCR; TCRdb's version includes in-frame clones alone and lacks a portion of them. The sample includes 45,000 to 60,000 clones, approximately 90% of them seen just once. The CDR3 totals 13 residues. The ends were cut back, 6 bases at V and 7 bases at J, with 16 bases in the middle. The sequencing input was peripheral blood. This sequence was found in a man aged 45-65 years with acute or convalescent COVID-19. The chain is built from TRBV12-3 or TRBV12-4 and TRBJ2-7; D is possibly TRBD2 (5 bases). The CDR3 coding sequence is TGTGCCAGCAGCCTCGGACTGTTTAGTGAGCAGTACTTC. Its translation: CASSLGLFSEQYF.